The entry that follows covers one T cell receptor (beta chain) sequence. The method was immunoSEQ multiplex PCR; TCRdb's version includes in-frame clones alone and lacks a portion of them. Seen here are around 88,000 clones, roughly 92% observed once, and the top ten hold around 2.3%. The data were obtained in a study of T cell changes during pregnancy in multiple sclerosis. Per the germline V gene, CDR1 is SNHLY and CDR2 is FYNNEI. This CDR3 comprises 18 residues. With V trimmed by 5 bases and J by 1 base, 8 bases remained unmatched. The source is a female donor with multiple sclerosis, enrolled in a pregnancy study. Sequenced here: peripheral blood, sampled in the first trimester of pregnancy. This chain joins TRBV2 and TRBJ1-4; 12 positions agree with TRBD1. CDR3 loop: CASSYGTGGYGTNEKLFF. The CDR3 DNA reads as TGTGCCAGCAGTTACGGGACAGGGGGCTATGGAACTAATGAAAAACTGTTTTTT.